The 15 T cell receptor beta chains below were found in one sample sequenced in a study of blood T cell repertoires in COVID-19 (dated by TCRdb to 2018 to 2021). Libraries came from the immunoSEQ multiplex PCR assay. Imported from immuneACCESS, the table was reduced by TCRdb to in-frame sequences with V and J called. These copies leave out some clones; in studies compared against another copy, an unresolved V gene accounts for under half, and the cause of the remainder is not known. Here the sample has under 200,000 clones; approximately 80% occur a single time. About 11% of the sample is held by the ten biggest clonotypes. The sample consisted of PBMCs or T cells enriched from blood (not recorded which). These receptors originate from a man between 45 and 60 years old who had recovered from COVID-19.

This chain links TRBV11-2 with TRBJ2-5; possibly TRBD1 for D (7 bases). V lost 1 base and J 5 bases, leaving 14 bases between the germline ends. The CDR3 runs to 15 residues. CDR1 and CDR2 (germline): SGHAT, FQNNGV. The CDR3 reads CASSLGRGRMETQYF. The CDR3 DNA reads TGTGCCAGCAGCTTAGGGAGGGGGCGAATGGAGACCCAGTACTTC.

This clone was counted only a few times. The gene calls are TRBV7-3 and TRBJ1-3, with D possibly matching TRBD1 (5 bases). The CDR3 consists of 13 residues. Germline CDR1 is SGHTA and CDR2 is FQGTGA. The V end lost 5 bases, the J end lost 2 bases, and 7 bases lay between the germline ends. CDR3 nucleotides: TGTGCCAGCAGCGACAGTCCTGGAAACACCATATATTTT. It encodes CASSDSPGNTIYF.

This chain connects TRBV24-1 to TRBJ1-5; a possible D gene is TRBD1 (6 bases). The CDR3 consists of 15 residues. CDR1 is KGHDR, CDR2 SFDVKD, per germline. V was clipped by 5 bases and J by 4 bases, with 14 bases between them. The CDR3 DNA reads TGTGCCACCAGTGGTCTCACAGGGCCTAATCAGCCCCAGCATTTT. It yields the protein CATSGLTGPNQPQHF.

The gene calls are TRBV28 and TRBJ2-4; D possibly corresponds to TRBD1 (5 bases). Germline CDR1 reads MDHEN; CDR2 reads SYDVKM. The CDR3 length is 15 residues. V was shortened by 11 bases and J by 0 bases, with 17 bases between the two germline ends. CDR3 DNA sequence: TGTGCCTCCGCTGGGGCGCTACTAGCCAAAAACATTCAGTACTTC. It encodes CASAGALLAKNIQYF.

The CDR3 bases are TGTGCCAGCAGCCCGAGACGGGAAGCTAACTATGGCTACACCTTC. It specifies CASSPRREANYGYTF. The chain joins TRBV7-8 to TRBJ1-2; D is ambiguous. The V gene's germline CDR1 is SGHVS and CDR2 FQNEAQ. The CDR3 totals 15 residues. Trimming removed 5 bases at V and 0 bases at J, with 13 bases between.

CDR3 amino acids: CASSPPAAGRRDEQYF. The CDR3 DNA follows: TGTGCCAGCTCACCACCGGCGGCAGGGCGTAGGGACGAGCAGTACTTC. The chain links TRBV18 to TRBJ2-7; D might be TRBD1 (5 bases). The CDR3 has 16 amino acids. The germline CDR1 and CDR2 sequences are KGHSH and LQKENI. V was shortened by 0 bases and J by 5 bases, with 17 bases between the two germline ends.

V is TRBV30 and J is TRBJ1-5, with 8 bases identical to TRBD1. CDR1 and CDR2 (germline): GTSNPN, SVGIG (reference sequence). The CDR3 is made up of 13 amino acids. V shed 3 bases and J 4 bases; nucleotides not matched to a gene: 2. The CDR3: CAWSQGANQPQHF. The CDR3 DNA follows: TGTGCCTGGAGCCAGGGGGCGAATCAGCCCCAGCATTTT.

This chain links TRBV2 with TRBJ1-1; D not resolved. CDR1 SNHLY and CDR2 FYNNEI come from the germline V gene. Deletions cut 8 bases from V and 0 bases from J, with 10 bases between. This CDR3 contains 13 residues. DNA of the CDR3: TGTGCCAGCCTTCAGTACATGAACACTGAAGCTTTCTTT. Translating it yields CASLQYMNTEAFF.

The V call is TRBV30, the J call TRBJ1-4; no clear D. The ends were cut back, 2 bases at V and 6 bases at J, with 16 bases in the middle. The CDR3 has 15 residues. Germline V CDR1 and CDR2: GTSNPN, SVGIG (reference sequence). CDR3 protein: CAWSTPEEADEKLFF. The CDR3 DNA sequence: TGTGCCTGGAGTACTCCGGAAGAAGCGGATGAAAAACTGTTTTTT.

The chain combines TRBV11-2 with TRBJ2-7; 10 nucleotides match TRBD2. Unmatched junction bases numbered 11, after V lost 2 bases and J lost 7 bases. CDR3 size: 16 residues. CDR1 and CDR2 (germline): SGHAT, FQNNGV. CDR3 residues: CASSLNLLAGAREQYF. CDR3 in DNA: TGTGCCAGCAGCTTAAACTTGCTAGCGGGAGCTAGGGAGCAGTACTTC.

The rearrangement uses TRBV28 and TRBJ1-2, with no clear D. CDR3 size: 12 residues. Trimming pared 4 bases from V and 1 base from J, leaving 4 bases between. Germline lookup yields CDR1 MDHEN and CDR2 SYDVKM. CDR3 nucleotide sequence: TGTGCCAGCAGTTCATTTAACTATGGCTACACCTTC. It is translated as CASSSFNYGYTF.

The chain is built from TRBV24-1 and TRBJ2-2; the D gene is possibly TRBD2 (6 bases). The V gene's germline CDR1 is KGHDR and CDR2 SFDVKD. The CDR3 length is 15 residues. The V end was cut by 0 bases, the J end by 5 bases, with 9 bases between. Here the CDR3 reads CATSDLEEGTGELFF. For the CDR3, the DNA is TGTGCCACCAGTGATTTGGAGGAGGGGACCGGGGAGCTGTTTTTT.

This clone was counted only a few times. The rearrangement uses TRBV24-1 and TRBJ2-1; D may be TRBD2 (5 bases). The length of the CDR3 is 14 residues. Germline V gene data show CDR1 as KGHDR and CDR2 as SFDVKD. Between the trimmed V and J ends, which lost 9 bases and 2 bases, there was a span of 13 bases. In DNA form, the CDR3 reads TGTGCCACCCCAAAGGGAGACGCCTACAATGAGCAGTTCTTC. This translates into CATPKGDAYNEQFF.

V and J are TRBV11-2 and TRBJ2-1, with D possibly being TRBD2 (5 bases). The CDR3 totals 17 residues. V was pared by 1 base and J by 1 base, with 14 bases between. The V gene's germline CDR1 is SGHAT and CDR2 FQNNGV. CDR3 region: CASSLVGGSTSYNEQFF. The CDR3 bases are TGTGCCAGCAGCTTAGTGGGCGGGTCGACTTCCTACAATGAGCAGTTCTTC.

The rearrangement links TRBV30 to TRBJ2-5; D remains unclear. V lost 3 bases and J lost 0, with 5 bases in between. Germline loops: CDR1 GTSNPN, CDR2 SVGIG (reference sequence). This CDR3 spans 12 amino acids. CDR3 amino acids: CAWRQYQETQYF. The CDR3 DNA reads as TGTGCCTGGAGACAGTACCAAGAGACCCAGTACTTC.